This T cell receptor (beta chain) is from a study of regulatory T cells in long-lasting Graves disease. Points from the study as a whole: Favored usage of TRBV28, TRBJ1-2 and TRBJ2-5 was recorded in persistent disease. Newly diagnosed Graves' patients had higher TCR diversity than persistent ones.

A remark on this clonotype: As yet, its antigen is unknown.

Noted time point: persistent/refractory GD, antithyroid drugs over 5 years with positive TRAb. The TCR library was made from RNA that had been extracted from PBMCs in TRIzol. An endocrinology department in Xi'an, China, recruited the patients. Arm-PCR of CDR3 regions and iRepertoire HTBI primers were the basis on which TCR beta libraries were built. TCRdb independently ran MiXCR on the multiplex PCR reads; one entry per CDR3 protein. The sample lists hundreds of thousands of distinct CDR3 sequences, less than 20% seen once, with 29% in the top ten. The length of the CDR3 is 15 residues. CDR1 is SGHVS and CDR2 is FNYEAQ in the germline V gene. V trimming: 5 bases; J trimming: 3 bases; junction bases outside the gene matches: 9.

V is TRBV7-6 and J is TRBJ1-2, with 7 bases matching TRBD1. The TCR originated in a female donor with Graves disease. The sample consisted of peripheral blood mononuclear cells (PBMCs), taken when the disease was refractory, from a patient treated with antithyroid drugs. The CDR3: CASSITSQGDYGYTF. The CDR3 DNA sequence: TGTGCCAGCAGCATAACCTCTCAGGGGGACTATGGCTACACCTTC.